Reported below is one TCR beta chain. The antigen is undetermined. The sample belongs to a study of siplizumab effects on memory and regulatory T cells. For every sample, 90,000 to 100,000 TCR templates were assayed. Only in-frame clones appear in the TCRdb table, and some are missing; sequencing was by immunoSEQ multiplex PCR. In the table there are more than 85,000 clones, approximately 90% of which are singletons. Whole-study findings and limits: The Treg-derived share of mappable alloreactive CD4+ clones averaged 68.8% with siplizumab and roughly 28% in controls. For siplizumab cultures, the suppressive function of their proliferating Tregs was not confirmed. A minor fraction of alloreactive clones, and no more, mapped to unstimulated subsets.

This CDR3 is 15 amino acids long. The V segment lost 5 bases and the J segment 7 bases; nucleotides outside the gene matches: 11. The germline V gene encodes CDR1 MNHNS and CDR2 SASEGT. V and J are TRBV6-1 and TRBJ1-5; TRBD1 matches 7 bases. The sequenced sample consisted of Tregs sorted from blood. This clonotype was sampled from a human donor in good health. CDR3 coding DNA: TGTGCCAGCAGTTGGCAGGGGGGCGGCGGACAGCCCCAGCATTTT. It codes for CASSWQGGGGQPQHF.